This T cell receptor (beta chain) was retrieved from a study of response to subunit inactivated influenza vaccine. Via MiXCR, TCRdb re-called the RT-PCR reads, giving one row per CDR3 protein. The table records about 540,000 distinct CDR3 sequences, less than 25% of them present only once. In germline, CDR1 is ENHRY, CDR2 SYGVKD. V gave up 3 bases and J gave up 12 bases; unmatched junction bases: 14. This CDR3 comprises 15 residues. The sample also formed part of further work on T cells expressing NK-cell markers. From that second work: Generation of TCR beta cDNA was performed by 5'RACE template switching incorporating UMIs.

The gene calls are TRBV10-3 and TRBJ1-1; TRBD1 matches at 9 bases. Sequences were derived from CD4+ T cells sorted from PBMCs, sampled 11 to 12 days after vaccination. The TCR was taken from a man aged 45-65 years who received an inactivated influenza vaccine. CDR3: CAISDGTGIKGSSFF. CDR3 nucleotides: TGTGCCATCAGTGACGGGACAGGGATAAAGGGGTCATCTTTCTTT.